This T cell receptor beta chain is from a study of T cell responses to AZD1222 COVID-19 vaccine. This CDR3 region has 16 residues. Points from the study as a whole: Spike-wide vaccine-associated CD4 TCRs dominated at 160-218 and 743-854. Clonal diversity was possibly underestimated, and the donors were mostly white British, with more females. Receipt of two AZD1222 doses was followed by a rise in Spike-specific TCR breadth and depth.

Second-dose groups at about 4 or about 12 weeks were pooled. Comment on this clone: No antigen is known for it.

Measured with immunoSEQ multiplex PCR; TCRdb has only the in-frame clones, and not every one. The sample lists more than 80,000 clones; roughly 85% were seen once. This clonotype was obtained from an adult who received the AZD1222 COVID-19 vaccine. The sequenced sample was peripheral blood, obtained 28 days after the second AZD1222 dose. The V gene is TRBV21-1, the J gene TRBJ2-3. TRBV21-1 is a listed pseudogene. This CDR3 is CASRLPRPEKDCTQYF. CDR3 sequence (DNA): TGTGCCAGCAGGCTCCCTCGGCCAGAGAAGGATTGTACGCAGTATTTT.